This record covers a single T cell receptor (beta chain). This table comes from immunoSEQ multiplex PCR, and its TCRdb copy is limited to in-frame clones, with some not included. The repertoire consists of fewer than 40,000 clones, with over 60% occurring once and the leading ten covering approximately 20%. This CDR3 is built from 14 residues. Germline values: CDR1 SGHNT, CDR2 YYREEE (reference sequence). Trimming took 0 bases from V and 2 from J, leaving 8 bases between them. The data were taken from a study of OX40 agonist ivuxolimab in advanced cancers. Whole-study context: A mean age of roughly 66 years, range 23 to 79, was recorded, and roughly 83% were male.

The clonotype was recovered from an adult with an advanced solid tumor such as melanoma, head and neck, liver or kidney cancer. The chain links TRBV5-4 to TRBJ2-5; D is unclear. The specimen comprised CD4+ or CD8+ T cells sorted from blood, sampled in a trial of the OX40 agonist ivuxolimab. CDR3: CASSLVSSQETQYF. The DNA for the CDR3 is TGTGCCAGCAGCTTGGTTTCCAGTCAAGAGACCCAGTACTTC. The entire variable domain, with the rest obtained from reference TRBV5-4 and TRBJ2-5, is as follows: ETGVTQSPTHLIKTRGQQVTLRCSSQSGHNTVSWYQQALGQGPQFIFQYYREEENGRGNFPPRFSGLQFPNYSSELNVNALELDDSALYLCASSLVSSQETQYFGPGTRLLVL.